This T cell receptor beta chain was obtained from a study of OX40 agonist ivuxolimab in advanced cancers. Between the trimmed V and J ends, which lost 0 bases and 1 base, there was a span of 9 bases. The CDR3 has 14 amino acids. Germline V gene data show CDR1 as GTSNPN and CDR2 as SVGIG (reference sequence). Repertoires were generated with immunoSEQ multiplex PCR, while TCRdb's copy carries only in-frame clones and drops some. The data contain almost 50,000 clones, approximately 91% of them seen just once; the ten biggest clones take up around half. This chain links TRBV30 with TRBJ2-5; D unclear. This specimen was CD4+ or CD8+ T cells sorted from blood, taken in a trial of the OX40 agonist ivuxolimab. The TCR was taken from an adult with an advanced solid tumor such as melanoma, head and neck, liver or kidney cancer. CDR3 sequence: CAWSVKAGQETQYF. The CDR3 DNA reads TGTGCCTGGAGTGTAAAAGCCGGCCAAGAGACCCAGTACTTC.